Listed below are T cell receptor beta chains from one sample, sequenced in a study of blood T cell repertoires in COVID-19. The protocol was immunoSEQ multiplex PCR, while the TCRdb copy is restricted to in-frame clones and leaves out a portion. The sample consists of a few hundred thousand clones, roughly 84% of them appearing once. The sequencing input was peripheral blood. These receptors all come from a woman in her 40s who had recovered from COVID-19. CDR3s include the opening cysteine and the closing phenylalanine or tryptophan. The D gene is left open where the match is weak. Size values are once, few and many counts, or a class for expanded clones, and some rows have none.

DNA: TGTGCCAGCAGCGCCAGGGGGGCCTATCAGCCCCAGCATTTT
CDR3: CASSARGAYQPQHF
D: TRBD1
V: TRBV7-9
J: TRBJ1-5
size: -

DNA: TGTGCCAGCAGTCAACAGGGACAAGAGACCCAGTACTTC
CDR3: CASSQQGQETQYF
D: -
V: TRBV6-5
J: TRBJ2-5
size: -

DNA: TGTGCCAGCGTAGGACAGGGGGCGTTGGAGACCCAGTACTTC
CDR3: CASVGQGALETQYF
D: TRBD1
V: TRBV6-5
J: TRBJ2-5
size: -

DNA: TGTGCCAGCAGTTACGAGACAGGGAGCACCGGGGAGCTGTTTTTT
CDR3: CASSYETGSTGELFF
D: TRBD1
V: TRBV6-6
J: TRBJ2-2
size: -

DNA: TGTGCCAGCAGTCAAACTGGGACAGCCTCTGGAAACACCATATATTTT
CDR3: CASSQTGTASGNTIYF
D: TRBD1
V: TRBV6-4
J: TRBJ1-3
size: once

DNA: TGTGCCAGCAGCCGCGGGGATCAGCCCCAGCATTTT
CDR3: CASSRGDQPQHF
D: -
V: TRBV7-2
J: TRBJ1-5
size: -

DNA: TGTGCCAGCAGCTTAGGGCCACAAGATGCGGAGCTGTTTTTT
CDR3: CASSLGPQDAELFF
D: -
V: TRBV7-9
J: TRBJ2-2
size: -

DNA: TGTGCCAGCAGTTCGGGACACCCGGGGGAAAAACTGTTTTTT
CDR3: CASSSGHPGEKLFF
D: -
V: TRBV2
J: TRBJ1-4
size: -

DNA: TGTGCCAGCAGTAAACAGGGAAGGGACACTGAAGCTTTCTTT
CDR3: CASSKQGRDTEAFF
D: -
V: TRBV6-5
J: TRBJ1-1
size: once

DNA: TGTGCCAGCGGGGGGGAAGAGACCCAGTACTTC
CDR3: CASGGEETQYF
D: TRBD2
V: TRBV2
J: TRBJ2-5
size: once

DNA: TGTGCCAGCAGTTACCTTACACAGGGGGCGGCGGGGGAGCAGTACTTC
CDR3: CASSYLTQGAAGEQYF
D: TRBD1
V: TRBV6-5
J: TRBJ2-7
size: -

DNA: TGTGCCAGCAGATGGGCCAGGGAAGAGACCCAGTACTTC
CDR3: CASRWAREETQYF
D: -
V: TRBV6-5
J: TRBJ2-5
size: -

DNA: TGTGCCACCTTTAACAGGGTGCAAGAGACCCAGTACTTC
CDR3: CATFNRVQETQYF
D: -
V: TRBV28
J: TRBJ2-5
size: once

DNA: TGTGCCAGCAGTTACTCGGGACAGGGGAACAATGAGCAGTTCTTC
CDR3: CASSYSGQGNNEQFF
D: TRBD1
V: TRBV6-5
J: TRBJ2-1
size: -

DNA: TGTGCCAGCAGCAATCCCGGGGAGACCAATGAGCAGTTCTTC
CDR3: CASSNPGETNEQFF
D: -
V: TRBV7-2
J: TRBJ2-1
size: -

DNA: TGTGCCAGCTCACCACGGGGACAGCCAACTAATGAAAAACTGTTTTTT
CDR3: CASSPRGQPTNEKLFF
D: TRBD1
V: TRBV18
J: TRBJ1-4
size: -

DNA: TGTGCCAGCAGTTTATCAGCAGGGGGCACCGGTTCCTATAATTCACCCCTCCACTTT
CDR3: CASSLSAGGTGSYNSPLHF
D: TRBD1
V: TRBV28
J: TRBJ1-6
size: -